This T cell receptor beta chain came from a study of blood T cell repertoires in COVID-19. Study-level information: COVID-19 samples from acute and convalescent phases originated in the United States, Italy and Spain. T cells, B-cell-depleted T cells, or PBMCs provided the cDNA or gDNA that served as material.

From germline, CDR1 is SGHNT and CDR2 YYREEE (reference sequence). V shed 6 bases and J 2 bases; nucleotides not matched to a gene: 8. The CDR3 is 15 amino acids. In the original workflow: It was from reference gene primer amplification that nucleated cell counts were estimated. Libraries were prepared by immunoSEQ multiplex PCR; TCRdb keeps only in-frame clonotypes and omits some of them. V and J calls and clone size are given by that table; D and trimming were obtained from the DNA. Among more than 95,000 clones listed, roughly 82% were seen once. This clonotype originated in a human donor in a cohort sampled during active COVID-19. The sequenced sample was peripheral blood. The chain has TRBV5-4 and TRBJ1-1; TRBD1 agrees at 9 bases. The CDR3 region is CASNTDRGGNTEAFF. CDR3 coding DNA: TGTGCCAGCAACACGGACAGGGGTGGTAACACTGAAGCTTTCTTT. The complete variable domain, with remaining parts taken from reference TRBV5-4 and TRBJ1-1, reads ETGVTQSPTHLIKTRGQQVTLRCSSQSGHNTVSWYQQALGQGPQFIFQYYREEENGRGNFPPRFSGLQFPNYSSELNVNALELDDSALYLCASNTDRGGNTEAFFGQGTRLTVV.